This TCR beta chain was obtained from a study of T cells in Graves' hyperthyroidism and ophthalmopathy (dated 2019 in TCRdb). At the level of the whole study: Peripheral blood samples were taken at the time of initial diagnosis, prior to any treatment. To identify TCR V-J signatures that set the groups apart, the researchers used a discovery cohort of 100 patients, made up of fewer than 50 with Graves' ophthalmopathy and 57 with stable Graves' hyperthyroidism. Prospective prediction of ophthalmopathy was tested in an independent validation cohort of approximately 19 hyperthyroidism patients and 15 to 17 patients who later progressed to ophthalmopathy. The 100 discovery patients were divided at random into training and test sets in a 7:3 ratio. Thyroid tissue and blood T-cell repertoires from about six Graves' hyperthyroidism patients were also compared in the study. After sampling, hyperthyroidism patients received methimazole starting at 30 mg daily, and ophthalmopathy patients received high-dose intravenous methylprednisolone. The paper reports TCR Vbeta CDR3 sequencing of approximately 140 peripheral blood samples: some 41 ophthalmopathy, under 85 hyperthyroidism and around 17 progressor patients.

In this sample, this clonotype turned up many times. This clone's antigen is unknown. The germline gene is not matched at one end of the junction; a read error may be the cause. Reading from cysteine to phenylalanine, the CDR3 counts 15 amino acids. The sequence is cut down to CDR3 DNA, 45 bases in frame from base 1. CDR1 and CDR2 are drawn from the germline V gene: SQVTM, ANQGSEA. Broader findings and caveats from the paper: No statistical method was used to set the sample size in advance, and investigators knew the group allocation. In validation, progression to ophthalmopathy was predicted by the model with nearly 71% sensitivity and roughly 76% specificity, a median of 6.5 months before onset. Most expanded thyroid clonotypes (frequency above 0.001) were also found in blood, which suggests that blood repertoires may mirror thyroid immune responses. A model built on a 13 V-J signature distinguished ophthalmopathy from stable hyperthyroidism, reaching over 85% sensitivity and around 81% specificity in cross-validation and 80%/75% in testing.

The TCR beta CDR3 regions were amplified from the RNA transcripts. The first round of RT-PCR for the TCR CDR3 was performed with the HTBI primer set and the Qiagen OneStep RT-PCR kit. Libraries were constructed in a second round of multiplex PCR, after which size selection and purification were carried out. The libraries were sequenced on an Illumina HiSeq2000 using paired-end 100 bp reads. In the paper's pipeline: SOAPnuke was used to process the raw data, removing reads that contained adapters or uncalled bases, had a mean Phred below 15, or lacked an exact match to the constant primer or identifier. High-quality paired reads were merged with COPE v1.2.5, and unique nucleotide sequences were defined as clonotypes. MiTCR v1.1 was used to align the clonotypes against IMGT TRBV, TRBD and TRBJ reference segments. Only V-J combinations with frequency above 0.0001, covering about 99% of repertoires, were analysed. A TCS score was defined as the ratio between F50 (clonal expansion) and ExV (chaos), using BLOSUM62-based TCRdist between CDR3 peptides within each V-J. Welch's t-statistics and random forest reduced roughly 540 V-J features to about 12, which were used in a naive Bayes classifier (R e1071). The similarity between thyroid and blood repertoires was quantified using the Morisita-Horn index. The public reads were run again by TCRdb, first through fastp at Q25 and then through MiXCR, and only productive beta chains were kept. For every CDR3 protein sequence, its rows merge into one entry that carries the most common genes and DNA. The V and J calls follow TCRdb's processing rather than the paper's. The table for this sample lists roughly 100,000 distinct CDR3 sequences; 47% of them were counted only once. The ten largest account for about 25% of the sample.

A patient counted as having stable Graves' hyperthyroidism if no progression to ophthalmopathy occurred over 18 months of follow-up. Hyperthyroidism patients were newly diagnosed, had a disease duration of under 2 months, and were aged 18 to 65 years. Exclusion was applied to patients with uncontrolled infections, other autoimmune diseases, pregnancy or lactation. Diagnoses relied on clinical symptoms, serum thyroxine and TRAb, thyroid ultrasound and orbital computed tomography. PBMCs were separated from roughly 10 ml of fresh peripheral blood using Ficoll-Paque density gradient centrifugation. Total RNA was extracted with Trizol reagent, and quality was checked on an Agilent 2100 Bioanalyzer.

The chain is encoded by TRBV29-1 joined to TRBJ2-2; TRBD2 agrees with 7 junctional bases. The receptor was derived from a man between 35 and 55 years old with Graves' hyperthyroidism. What was sequenced was blood. CDR3 sequence: CSVQEGGPATGELFF. The bases read TGCAGCGTTCAAGAGGGAGGGCCGGCCACCGGGGAGCTGTTTTTT.